One sample yielded the 10 T cell receptor beta chains listed below, sequenced in a study of T cells after yellow fever vaccination. A single record per CDR3 protein comes from TCRdb applying MiXCR to the 5' RACE reads. Of around 250,000 distinct CDR3 sequences listed, 6.9% were seen once; the top ten hold more than 0.8%. The sequences come from CD4+ T cells sorted from PBMCs, collected 15 days after the yellow fever booster vaccination. The receptors originated from a man younger than 45 who received the YFV17D yellow fever vaccine.

This clonotype was recorded many times. This chain joins TRBV4-2 and TRBJ2-5, with unresolved D. CDR1 LGHNA and CDR2 YNFKEQ come from the germline V gene. The CDR3 extends over 15 amino acids. The V end was cut by 0 bases, the J end by 6 bases, with 14 bases between. The CDR3 DNA sequence: TGTGCCAGCAGCCAAGAAAACCGATTGGGAAAGACCCAGTACTTC. Translated, it gives CASSQENRLGKTQYF.

V and J are TRBV7-6 and TRBJ2-3; 13 nucleotides agree with TRBD2. CDR1 SGHVS and CDR2 FNYEAQ come from the germline V gene. The CDR3 extends over 20 amino acids. V trimming: 4 bases; J trimming: 2 bases; junction bases outside the gene matches: 15. The CDR3 sequence is CASSYRTSGRGGPLTDTQYF. Here the CDR3 DNA reads TGTGCCAGCAGCTATCGGACTAGCGGGAGAGGAGGCCCTCTCACAGATACGCAGTATTTT.

The chain recombines TRBV15 with TRBJ2-1; the D is unclear. With 5 bases removed from V and 6 bases from J, the gap between germline ends came to 14 bases. Per the germline V gene, CDR1 is LNHNV and CDR2 is YYDKDF (reference sequence). The CDR3 has 14 amino acids. The CDR3 region has the DNA TGTGCCACCAGCCAGCCAGGCTATAGCAATGAGCAGTTCTTC. It is translated as CATSQPGYSNEQFF.

In this sample, this clonotype turned up many times. The V and J genes are TRBV5-1 and TRBJ2-1; perhaps TRBD2 as D (6 bases). CDR1 is SGHRS and CDR2 is YFSETQ in the germline V gene. Trimming removed 3 bases from V and 6 bases from J, with 16 bases in between. The CDR3 length is 15 residues. The CDR3 DNA is TGCGCCAGCAGCTCGGGGACTGCCCTCTCCAATGAGCAGTTCTTC. Translating gives CASSSGTALSNEQFF.

This clonotype has only a few counts. The chain carries TRBV4-3 and TRBJ2-2; D gene unclear. Germline V gives CDR1 LGHNA, CDR2 YSLEER. The CDR3 extends over 15 amino acids. The ends were cut back, 1 base at V and 5 bases at J, with 11 bases in the middle. Written as DNA, the CDR3 is TGCGCCAGCAGCCAAGTGGGTAGTTCGACCGGGGAGCTGTTTTTT. Encoded protein: CASSQVGSSTGELFF.

The J gene is TRBJ2-2, the V gene TRBV24-1; D is undetermined. The germline CDR1 and CDR2 sequences are KGHDR and SFDVKD. This CDR3 spans 13 amino acids. Trimming stripped 5 bases from V and 4 bases from J, with 7 bases between. This CDR3 reads CATSAEATGELFF. The CDR3 DNA follows: TGTGCCACCAGTGCCGAAGCCACCGGGGAGCTGTTTTTT.

The J gene is TRBJ1-5, the V gene TRBV5-1; D remains unclear. Germline V CDR1 and CDR2: SGHRS, YFSETQ. The CDR3 spans 15 residues. Trimming pared 0 bases from V and 1 base from J, leaving 8 bases between. The CDR3 bases are TGCGCCAGCAGCTTGGATGACTGGAGCAATCAGCCCCAGCATTTT. It is translated as CASSLDDWSNQPQHF.

This clonotype has just a few counts. This rearrangement joins TRBV19 to TRBJ2-6, with D tentatively TRBD2 (6 bases). Germline V gives CDR1 LNHDA, CDR2 SQIVND (reference sequence). V was shortened by 10 bases and J by 0 bases, with 19 bases between the two germline ends. The CDR3 is 17 amino acids. CDR3 sequence reads: CATNNPSGRSGANVLTF. The CDR3 DNA reads as TGTGCCACCAACAATCCGAGCGGGCGCTCTGGGGCCAACGTCCTGACTTTC.

This clonotype was seen repeatedly, ten times or more. The V call is TRBV25-1, the J call TRBJ2-1, with D tentatively TRBD2 (5 bases). CDR1 and CDR2 (germline): MGHDK, SYGVNS. The germline V and J ends were trimmed by 8 bases and 0 bases, with 14 bases remaining between them. The length of the CDR3 is 15 residues. This CDR3 is CASWWRTRSYNEQFF. DNA of the CDR3: TGTGCCAGCTGGTGGAGGACGCGCTCCTACAATGAGCAGTTCTTC.

This clonotype was seen more than once but under ten times. This sequence joins TRBV11-2 and TRBJ2-2; D might be TRBD2 (6 bases). Germline lookup yields CDR1 SGHAT and CDR2 FQNNGV. V gave up 8 bases and J gave up 3 bases, with 16 bases separating them. CDR3 size: 15 residues. In nucleotides, the CDR3 is TGTGCCAGCTCCTTAGCGGAGACCCACACCGGGGAGCTGTTTTTT. Its protein is CASSLAETHTGELFF.